The 9 T cell receptor beta chains presented below share a single source sample, sequenced in a study of CD8+ T cells in alopecia areata. Extracted RNA was reverse transcribed into cDNA, the sequencing template. Sequenced by immunoSEQ multiplex PCR; TCRdb stores in-frame clones only, minus some. The repertoire holds about 150,000 clones, with around 47% as singletons. The specimen sequenced was CD4+ T cells sorted from blood. These receptors came from a human donor with alopecia areata.

The rearrangement links TRBV28 to TRBJ2-1, with 9 bases matching TRBD1. Germline V gene lookup returns CDR1 MDHEN and CDR2 SYDVKM. There are 16 residues in the CDR3. V lost 7 bases to trimming and J lost 9 bases; unmatched junction nucleotides: 16. The CDR3 sequence: CASISPGQGLVGEQFF. Written as DNA, the CDR3 is TGTGCCAGCATCTCCCCGGGACAGGGCTTAGTTGGTGAGCAGTTCTTC.

The V and J genes are TRBV2 and TRBJ2-5; 9 nucleotides agree with TRBD2. After removal of 8 bases from V and 4 bases from J, the junction contained 8 bases not matched to a gene. CDR3 length: 14 amino acids. Per germline, CDR1 SNHLY and CDR2 FYNNEI. Written as DNA, the CDR3 is TGTGCCAGCTCCCTCGGACTAGCGTTAGAGACCCAGTACTTC. Its protein is CASSLGLALETQYF.

V usage is TRBV30 and J usage is TRBJ1-2; a weak D match, TRBD1 (5 bases). Germline CDR1 is GTSNPN and CDR2 is SVGIG (reference sequence). Trimming left V 7 bases short and J 4 bases short, with 16 bases between. The CDR3 length is 13 residues. The CDR3 nucleotides read TGTGCCTCAGGTGAAGGGGACCGCTATGGCTACACCTTC. Translated, it gives CASGEGDRYGYTF. Supplemented by reference TRBV30 and TRBJ1-2, the full variable domain reads SQTIHQWPATLVQPVGSPLSLECTVEGTSNPNLYWYRQAAGRGLQLLFYSVGIGQISSEVPQNLSASRPQDRQFILSSKKLLLSDSGFYLCASGEGDRYGYTFGSGTRLTVV.

The chain combines TRBV29-1 with TRBJ1-1; 11 positions agree with TRBD1. The germline V gene has CDR1 SQVTM and CDR2 ANQGSEA. The V and J ends lost 8 bases and 5 bases, in that order; junction bases with no gene match: 10. This CDR3 has 14 residues. The CDR3 region has the DNA TGCAGCATGGACAGGGGGCGCTTCATAACTGAAGCTTTCTTT. Amino acid sequence: CSMDRGRFITEAFF.

The gene calls are TRBV28 and TRBJ2-7; a weak D match, TRBD2 (6 bases). The germline V gene encodes CDR1 MDHEN and CDR2 SYDVKM. Trimming left V 6 bases short and J 2 bases short, with 14 bases between. The CDR3 is made up of 14 amino acids. CDR3 sequence reads: CASRGPGRPYEQYF. The CDR3 coding sequence is TGTGCCAGCAGGGGACCAGGGAGGCCCTACGAGCAGTACTTC.

The chain uses TRBV5-4 and TRBJ2-3, with D uncertain. V was trimmed by 0 bases and J by 6 bases, leaving 8 bases between them. The CDR3 is 13 amino acids. In germline, CDR1 is SGHNT, CDR2 YYREEE (reference sequence). The CDR3 protein is CASSLGDADTQYF. DNA for the CDR3: TGTGCCAGCAGCTTGGGTGATGCTGATACGCAGTATTTT.

This clone has a handful of counts. The chain employs TRBV29-1 and TRBJ1-5; 8 nucleotides align to TRBD1. CDR1 SQVTM and CDR2 ANQGSEA come from the germline V gene. This CDR3 has 16 residues. The trim removed 5 bases at V and 5 bases at J, leaving 14 bases unmatched. CDR3: CSVTDMGQDPYQPQHF. The CDR3 nucleotides are TGCAGCGTTACCGATATGGGACAGGATCCCTATCAGCCCCAGCATTTT.

This chain joins TRBV9 and TRBJ2-5; no firm D call. The CDR3 sequence is 16 residues long. Looked up from germline, CDR1 is SGDLS and CDR2 is YYNGEE. The V and J ends lost 0 bases and 4 bases respectively, with 16 bases between them. The CDR3: CASSVDSRRSGETQYF. CDR3 nucleotides: TGTGCCAGCAGCGTAGATTCCCGGCGGTCCGGAGAGACCCAGTACTTC.

The rearrangement uses TRBV29-1 and TRBJ2-1; D unresolved. V lost 7 bases and J lost 9, with 10 bases in between. CDR1 and CDR2 from the germline V gene are SQVTM and ANQGSEA. CDR3 size: 10 residues. The CDR3 DNA is TGCAGCGCGCTGGGGTTTGAGCAGTTCTTC. Protein: CSALGFEQFF.